A single sample gave rise to the 27 T cell receptor beta chains below, sequenced in a study of regulatory T cells in long-lasting Graves disease. To make TCR beta libraries, researchers used iRepertoire HTBI primers and Arm-PCR of CDR3 regions. One entry per CDR3 protein, called by TCRdb with MiXCR from the multiplex PCR reads. The profile shows about 540,000 distinct CDR3 sequences, roughly 12% of them singletons. This sample's time point: newly diagnosed GD, antithyroid drugs for less than 3 months. RNA extracted from PBMCs served as the sequencing template. The same data also contributed to another study, on T cells in Graves' hyperthyroidism and ophthalmopathy.

The sequenced sample was peripheral blood mononuclear cells (PBMCs), obtained at new diagnosis, from a patient treated with antithyroid drugs. These receptors were collected from a man aged 25-45 years with Graves disease.

The sample holds many counts of this clonotype. The chain has TRBV12-3 or TRBV12-4 and TRBJ2-7; the match to TRBD2 covers 7 bases. This CDR3 is 14 amino acids long. V dropped 3 bases and J dropped 0; count of bases not matched to a gene: 2. CDR3 coding DNA: TGTGCCAGCAGTTTGGGGACTAACTCCTACGAGCAGTACTTC. Translated, it gives CASSLGTNSYEQYF.

This clonotype was seen a few times. The gene calls are TRBV14 and TRBJ2-1; 11 positions agree with TRBD2. This CDR3 spans 16 amino acids. J was trimmed by 2 bases and V by 2 bases; bases with no gene match: 2. In germline, CDR1 is SGHDN, CDR2 FVKESK. CDR3 DNA: TGTGCCAGCAGCCAACATAGCGGGAGGGCCTACAATGAGCAGTTCTTC. Its translation: CASSQHSGRAYNEQFF. The whole variable domain, remainder taken from reference TRBV14 and TRBJ2-1, is EAGVTQFPSHSVIEKGQTVTLRCDPISGHDNLYWYRRVMGKEIKFLLHFVKESKQDESGMPNNRFLAERTGGTYSTLKVQPAELEDSGVYFCASSQHSGRAYNEQFFGPGTRLTVL.

This clonotype was detected many times. This chain links TRBV6-1 with TRBJ2-4, with D uncertain. CDR3 length equals 16 residues. The V and J ends lost 0 bases and 1 base respectively, with 10 bases between them. CDR1 is MNHNS and CDR2 is SASEGT in the germline V gene. CDR3 amino acids: CASSEADRSAKNIQYF. CDR3 sequence (DNA): TGTGCCAGCAGTGAAGCAGACCGGTCCGCCAAAAACATTCAGTACTTC.

V and J are TRBV4-1 and TRBJ2-4; tentatively, D is TRBD2 (9 bases). The CDR3 contains 21 residues. Per the germline V gene, CDR1 is MGHRA and CDR2 is YSYEKL. The ends were cut back, 4 bases at V and 7 bases at J, with 35 bases in the middle. Here the CDR3 reads CASSPSSPNTGGSSGTNIQYF. The CDR3 DNA follows: TGCGCCAGCAGCCCATCCTCCCCGAATACAGGGGGGTCTAGCGGGACGAACATTCAGTACTTC.

This clonotype was seen ten or more times. V gene TRBV2 combines with J gene TRBJ2-1, with D possibly TRBD1 on 6 matching bases. CDR3 length: 13 amino acids. Looked up from germline, CDR1 is SNHLY and CDR2 is FYNNEI. The germline V and J ends were trimmed by 2 bases and 8 bases, with 10 bases remaining between them. The CDR3 region has the DNA TGTGCCAGCAGTGAACAGGGGTTCCATGAGCAGTTCTTC. This sequence encodes CASSEQGFHEQFF.

At least ten counts were recorded for this clonotype. This chain joins TRBV10-3 and TRBJ2-2; 8 nucleotides line up with TRBD2. Losses at the gene ends were 8 bases for V and 1 base for J; bases not matched to a gene: 3. Germline CDR1 ENHRY, CDR2 SYGVKD. This CDR3 has 14 residues. The CDR3 loop is CAIFAGGNTGELFF. CDR3 nucleotide sequence: TGTGCCATCTTCGCGGGAGGGAACACCGGGGAGCTGTTTTTT.

This clonotype has a count of ten or more. The chain joins TRBV20-1 to TRBJ2-2; 14 nucleotides agree with TRBD2. CDR3 length equals 14 residues. Per the germline V gene, CDR1 is DFQATT and CDR2 is SNEGSKA (reference sequence). V was clipped by 6 bases and J by 10 bases; unmatched bases: 7. The DNA of the CDR3 is TGCAGTGCGGGGACTAGCGGGAGTTCGGAGGAGCTGTTTTTT. Its protein product is CSAGTSGSSEELFF.

The sample holds many counts of this clonotype. V usage is TRBV6-5 and J usage is TRBJ2-7; D not certain. The CDR3 is 14 amino acids. Trimming shortened V by 4 bases and J by 4 bases, and 14 bases separated the two germline ends. Germline lookup yields CDR1 MNHEY and CDR2 SVGAGI. The DNA of the CDR3 is TGTGCCAGCAGTTTCGTGGGTGGTCCGTACGAGCAGTACTTC. Translating gives CASSFVGGPYEQYF.

Ten or more counts support this clonotype. This rearrangement joins TRBV6-1 to TRBJ1-2; a weak D match, TRBD1 (5 bases). V lost 5 bases and J 1 base, leaving 17 bases between the germline ends. The germline V gene encodes CDR1 MNHNS and CDR2 SASEGT. CDR3 length: 16 residues. CDR3 sequence reads: CASSKSRGRHNYGYTF. Written as DNA, the CDR3 is TGTGCCAGCAGTAAGAGCCGGGGCCGACATAACTATGGCTACACCTTC.

Many counts were recorded for this clonotype. The genes are TRBV5-1 and TRBJ2-2; D is uncertain. Germline V lookup: CDR1 SGHRS, CDR2 YFSETQ. The CDR3 sequence is 12 residues long. The V end was cut by 5 bases, the J end by 8 bases, with 10 bases between. CDR3 loop: CASRGGLGELFF. The DNA for the CDR3 is TGCGCCAGCAGGGGCGGCTTAGGGGAGCTGTTTTTT.

The V call is TRBV7-2, the J call TRBJ2-1, with TRBD2 matching 13 bases. The CDR3 spans 16 residues. Germline-derived CDR1 and CDR2 are SGHTA and FQGNSA. With V trimmed by 5 bases and J by 7 bases, 8 bases remained unmatched. DNA for the CDR3: TGTGCCAGCAGCCCTCACGGGACTAGCGGGACTAATGAGCAGTTCTTC. Translation gives CASSPHGTSGTNEQFF.

V and J are TRBV6-2 or TRBV6-3 and TRBJ2-1; weak D call: TRBD2 (6 bases). CDR1 and CDR2 from the germline V gene are MNHEY and SVGEGT. The CDR3 has 15 amino acids. Trimming removed 3 bases from V and 9 bases from J, with 18 bases in between. CDR3 protein: CASSYKSGGTGEQFF. CDR3 nucleotide sequence: TGTGCCAGCAGTTATAAAAGCGGAGGGACTGGTGAGCAGTTCTTC.

There are many counts of this clonotype. The rearrangement joins TRBV19 to TRBJ1-1; D call uncertain. CDR3 length: 13 amino acids. Between the trimmed V and J ends, which lost 4 bases and 4 bases, there was a span of 10 bases. Germline V CDR1 and CDR2: LNHDA, SQIVND (reference sequence). The DNA for the CDR3 is TGTGCCAGTAGTAACGAGGGATCCACTGAAGCTTTCTTT. Protein product: CASSNEGSTEAFF.

Ten or more counts support this clonotype. The CDR3 coding sequence is TGCAGTGCTAGAAAGACAGGATACAATGAGCAGTTCTTC. This encodes CSARKTGYNEQFF. The genes are TRBV20-1 and TRBJ2-1; weak D call: TRBD1 (6 bases). The CDR3 runs 13 residues. Germline V gene data show CDR1 as DFQATT and CDR2 as SNEGSKA (reference sequence). Trimming left V 2 bases short and J 4 bases short, with 9 bases between.

This clonotype is a singleton in its sample. Compared with germline, one end of the junction differs, possibly owing to a read error. V is TRBV12-3 or TRBV12-4 and J is TRBJ2-7; 10 nucleotides agree with TRBD2. CDR3 length: 14 residues. The CDR3: CASRWGLANDEQYF. The DNA of the CDR3 is TGTGCGAGCAGGTGGGGACTAGCGAATGACGAGCAGTACTTC.

This clonotype was counted many times. This chain links TRBV24-1 with TRBJ2-5, with D hard to call. V was cut by 4 bases and J by 4 bases, with 18 bases left in between. Looked up from germline, CDR1 is KGHDR and CDR2 is SFDVKD. This CDR3 comprises 16 residues. The CDR3 spells CATSERRPGEGETQYF. The CDR3 DNA follows: TGTGCCACCAGTGAACGACGACCGGGCGAAGGAGAGACCCAGTACTTC.

This clonotype was seen at least ten times. The germline gene is not matched at one end of the junction; a read error may be the cause. The chain employs TRBV5-1 and TRBJ2-3; D is uncertain. Germline V lookup: CDR1 SGHRS, CDR2 YFSETQ. The CDR3 runs to 14 residues. This CDR3 is CASSLGQSTDTQYF. As DNA, the CDR3 is TGTGCCAGCAGTTTAGGGCAGAGCACAGATACGCAGTATTTT.

In its sample, this clonotype was seen many times. The gene calls are TRBV28 and TRBJ2-7; 11 bases are shared with TRBD2. This CDR3 is 15 amino acids long. Trimming at V came to 3 bases and at J to 8 bases, leaving 9 bases not matched to a gene. The V gene's germline CDR1 is MDHEN and CDR2 SYDVKM. The CDR3 protein is CASSFFGLAGHKQYF. The CDR3 DNA reads TGTGCCAGCAGTTTTTTTGGACTAGCGGGCCACAAGCAGTACTTC.

In this sample, this clonotype turned up a few times. This chain joins TRBV6-5 and TRBJ1-5, with 7 bases lining up with TRBD1. The junction had 12 bases not matched to a gene; V was cut back by 4 bases and J by 15 bases. Germline V gene lookup returns CDR1 MNHEY and CDR2 SVGAGI. This CDR3 is 13 amino acids long. The CDR3 region has the DNA TGTGCCAGCAGTTTTATCCGGGACAGCCGGCCGCATTTT. This codes for CASSFIRDSRPHF.

This rearrangement joins TRBV5-1 to TRBJ2-6; D may be TRBD1 (6 bases). Germline V lookup: CDR1 SGHRS, CDR2 YFSETQ. Trimming left V 8 bases short and J 1 base short, with 7 bases between. The CDR3 contains 13 residues. Written as DNA, the CDR3 is TGCGCCAGAAGGGGGTCTGGGGCCAACGTCCTGACTTTC. Translated: CARRGSGANVLTF.

This clonotype was recorded many times. The gene calls are TRBV27 and TRBJ2-2; no reliable D call. Deletions cut 5 bases from V and 3 bases from J, with 13 bases between. This CDR3 contains 15 residues. Germline V lookup: CDR1 MNHEY, CDR2 SMNVEV (reference sequence). The CDR3 DNA reads as TGTGCCAGCAGTAGCTCATTGGGGTACACCGGGGAGCTGTTTTTT. It yields the protein CASSSSLGYTGELFF.

V usage is TRBV19 and J usage is TRBJ2-3, with a tentative D call TRBD2 (6 bases). CDR1 is LNHDA and CDR2 is SQIVND in the germline V gene (reference sequence). The CDR3 sequence is 14 residues long. Trimming left V 3 bases short and J 6 bases short, with 13 bases between. The CDR3 DNA reads as TGTGCCAGTAGTATTCTGAGGGAGGTCGATACGCAGTATTTT. Its protein is CASSILREVDTQYF.

This clonotype was counted many times. V usage is TRBV6-1 and J usage is TRBJ1-1; D might be TRBD1 (6 bases). The CDR3 totals 16 residues. Germline CDR1 reads MNHNS; CDR2 reads SASEGT. Between the trimmed V and J ends, which lost 7 bases and 0 bases, there was a span of 18 bases. CDR3 nucleotide sequence: TGTGCCAGCATTCCGGGACACGGGGTGATGAACACTGAAGCTTTCTTT. Amino acids: CASIPGHGVMNTEAFF.

This clonotype was detected only a few times. The CDR3 here is CASSPTGIYEQYF. The CDR3 bases are TGTGCCAGCTCACCGACGGGGATCTACGAGCAGTACTTC. The V gene is TRBV18, the J gene TRBJ2-7; possibly TRBD2 for D (5 bases). This CDR3 has 13 residues. The V end lost 3 bases, the J end lost 3 bases, and 9 bases lay between the germline ends. CDR1 is KGHSH, CDR2 LQKENI, per germline.

The sample holds many counts of this clonotype. The chain links TRBV11-2 to TRBJ2-3; tentative D call: TRBD2 (6 bases). Germline CDR1 reads SGHAT; CDR2 reads FQNNGV. The CDR3 is 18 residues long. V shed 3 bases and J shed 3 bases, with 22 bases lying between them. The CDR3 DNA follows: TGTGCCAGCAGCTTCCCCCGTCCCGGGACTTTATATACAGATACGCAGTATTTT. Residues: CASSFPRPGTLYTDTQYF. Variable domain in full (rest from reference TRBV11-2 and TRBJ2-3): EAGVAQSPRYKIIEKRQSVAFWCNPISGHATLYWYQQILGQGPKLLIQFQNNGVVDDSQLPKDRFSAERLKGVDSTLKIQPAKLEDSAVYLCASSFPRPGTLYTDTQYFGPGTRLTVL.

This clonotype was counted only a few times. V usage is TRBV29-1 and J usage is TRBJ2-2; no clear D. V lost 2 bases and J 1 base, leaving 14 bases between the germline ends. Germline values: CDR1 SQVTM, CDR2 ANQGSEA. The CDR3 contains 16 residues. The CDR3 region is CSVELYQRQNTGELFF. In DNA, the CDR3 is TGCAGCGTTGAATTATACCAGCGCCAGAACACCGGGGAGCTGTTTTTT.

This clonotype has a handful of counts. The rearrangement uses TRBV4-1 and TRBJ1-2; D remains unclear. Germline assignment: CDR1 MGHRA and CDR2 YSYEKL. The CDR3 extends over 15 amino acids. Trimming stripped 0 bases from V and 8 bases from J, with 16 bases between. CDR3 nucleotides: TGCGCCAGCAGCCAAGAAGGACGGAACCTTGGGGGCTACACCTTC. Translated, it gives CASSQEGRNLGGYTF.